Below, one T cell receptor beta chain is given with its context. This sample is part of a study of CD8+ T cells in alopecia areata. Treatment meaning: oral pan-JAK inhibitor, 5-10 mg twice daily. Specimens obtained from alopecia areata patients comprised lesional scalp punch biopsies and peripheral blood. Germline V gene sequence: CDR1 ENHRY, CDR2 SYGVKD. This CDR3 is built from 15 residues. V shed 4 bases, J shed 2 bases, and the junction held 5 bases outside the gene matches. Isolated RNA was reverse transcribed into cDNA used as the sequencing template. Produced via immunoSEQ multiplex PCR; TCRdb's table is partial and in-frame only. This sample has 150,000 to 200,000 clones, with approximately 59% found just once.

This TCR was recovered from a human donor with alopecia areata. The sample consisted of CD4+ T cells sorted from blood, taken at approximately week 60, from a patient treated with tofacitinib. The rearrangement uses TRBV10-3 and TRBJ2-5; 9 bases match TRBD2. CDR3 in amino acids: CAISVRAGGQETQYF. The CDR3 coding sequence is TGTGCCATCAGTGTAAGAGCGGGGGGTCAAGAGACCCAGTACTTC.